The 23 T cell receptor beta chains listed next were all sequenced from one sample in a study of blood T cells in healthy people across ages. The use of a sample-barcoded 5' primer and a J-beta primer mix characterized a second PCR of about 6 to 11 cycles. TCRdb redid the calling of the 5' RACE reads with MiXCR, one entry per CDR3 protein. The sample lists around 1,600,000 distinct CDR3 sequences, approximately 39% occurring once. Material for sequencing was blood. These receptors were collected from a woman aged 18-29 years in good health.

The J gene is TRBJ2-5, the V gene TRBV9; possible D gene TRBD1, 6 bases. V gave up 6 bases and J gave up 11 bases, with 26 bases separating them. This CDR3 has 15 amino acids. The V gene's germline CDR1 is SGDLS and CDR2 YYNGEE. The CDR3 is CASTTSGTNYNEQYF. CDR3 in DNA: TGTGCCAGCACCACCTCCGGGACAAATTACAATGAGCAGTACTTC.

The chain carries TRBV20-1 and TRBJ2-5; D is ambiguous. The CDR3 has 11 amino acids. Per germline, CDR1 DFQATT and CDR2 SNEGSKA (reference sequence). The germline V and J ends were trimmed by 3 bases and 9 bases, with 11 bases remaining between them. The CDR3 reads CSARGTHSQYF. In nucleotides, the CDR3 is TGCAGTGCTAGGGGAACTCACTCCCAGTACTTC.

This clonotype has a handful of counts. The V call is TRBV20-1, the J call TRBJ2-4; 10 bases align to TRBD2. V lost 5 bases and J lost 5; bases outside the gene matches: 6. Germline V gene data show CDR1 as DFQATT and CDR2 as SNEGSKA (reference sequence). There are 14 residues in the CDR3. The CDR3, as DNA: TGCAGTGCTTACCTAGCGGGAGAACAAAACATTCAGTACTTC. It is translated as CSAYLAGEQNIQYF.

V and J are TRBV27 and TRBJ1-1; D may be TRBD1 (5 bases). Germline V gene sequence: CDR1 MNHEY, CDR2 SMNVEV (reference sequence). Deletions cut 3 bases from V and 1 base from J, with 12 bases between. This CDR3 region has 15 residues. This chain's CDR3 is CASSFGAGRNTEAFF. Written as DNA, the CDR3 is TGTGCCAGCAGTTTTGGTGCAGGGAGGAACACTGAAGCTTTCTTT.

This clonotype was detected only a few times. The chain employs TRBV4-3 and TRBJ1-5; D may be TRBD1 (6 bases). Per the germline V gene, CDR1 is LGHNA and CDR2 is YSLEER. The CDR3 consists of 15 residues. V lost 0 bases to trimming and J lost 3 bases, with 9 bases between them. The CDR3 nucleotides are TGCGCCAGCAGCCAAGAACAGGGTTACAATCAGCCCCAGCATTTT. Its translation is CASSQEQGYNQPQHF.

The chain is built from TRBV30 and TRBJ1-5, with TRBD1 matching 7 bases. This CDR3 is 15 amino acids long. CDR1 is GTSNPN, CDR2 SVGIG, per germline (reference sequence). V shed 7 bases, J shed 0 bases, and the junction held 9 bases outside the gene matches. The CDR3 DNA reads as TGTGCCTCAGGGGGTGGGACTGCTAGCAATCAGCCCCAGCATTTT. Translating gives CASGGGTASNQPQHF.

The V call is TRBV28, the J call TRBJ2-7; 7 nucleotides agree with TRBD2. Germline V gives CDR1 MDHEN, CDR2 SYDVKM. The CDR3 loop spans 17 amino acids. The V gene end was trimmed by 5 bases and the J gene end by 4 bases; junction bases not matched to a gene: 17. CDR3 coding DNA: TGTGCCAGCAGTCCCGTTGATTCTAGCGGACCCGAGTACGAGCAGTACTTC. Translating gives CASSPVDSSGPEYEQYF.

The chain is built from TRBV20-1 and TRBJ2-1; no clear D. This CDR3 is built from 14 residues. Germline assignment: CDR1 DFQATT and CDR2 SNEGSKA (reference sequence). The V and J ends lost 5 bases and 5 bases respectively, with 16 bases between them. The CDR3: CSASLGRIDNEQFF. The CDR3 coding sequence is TGCAGTGCTTCCCTGGGTCGGATTGACAATGAGCAGTTCTTC.

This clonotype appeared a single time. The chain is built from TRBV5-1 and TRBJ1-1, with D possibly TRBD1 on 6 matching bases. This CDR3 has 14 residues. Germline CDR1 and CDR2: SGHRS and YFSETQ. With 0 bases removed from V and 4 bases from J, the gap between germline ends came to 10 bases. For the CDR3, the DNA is TGCGCCAGCAGCTTGGGGGGACAACGCACTGAAGCTTTCTTT. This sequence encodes CASSLGGQRTEAFF.

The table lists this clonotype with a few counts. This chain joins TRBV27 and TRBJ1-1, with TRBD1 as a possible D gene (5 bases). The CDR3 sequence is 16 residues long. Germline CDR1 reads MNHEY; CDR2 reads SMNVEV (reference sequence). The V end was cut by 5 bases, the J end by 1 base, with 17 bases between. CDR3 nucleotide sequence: TGTGCCAGCAGTCCACTGGGGACTGGAAAGAACACTGAAGCTTTCTTT. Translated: CASSPLGTGKNTEAFF.

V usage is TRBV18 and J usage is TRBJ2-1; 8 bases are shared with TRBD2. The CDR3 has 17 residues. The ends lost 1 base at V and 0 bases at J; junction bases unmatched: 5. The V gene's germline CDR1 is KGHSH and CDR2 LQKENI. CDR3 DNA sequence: TGTGCCAGCTCACCACTTACTAGCGGAAGCTCCTACAATGAGCAGTTCTTC. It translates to CASSPLTSGSSYNEQFF.

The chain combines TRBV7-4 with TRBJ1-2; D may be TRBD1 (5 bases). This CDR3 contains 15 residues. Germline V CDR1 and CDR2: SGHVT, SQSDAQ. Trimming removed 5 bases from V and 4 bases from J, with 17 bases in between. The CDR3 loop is CASSTGTYHCYGYTF. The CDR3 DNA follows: TGTGCCAGCAGCACCGGGACTTACCATTGCTATGGCTACACCTTC.

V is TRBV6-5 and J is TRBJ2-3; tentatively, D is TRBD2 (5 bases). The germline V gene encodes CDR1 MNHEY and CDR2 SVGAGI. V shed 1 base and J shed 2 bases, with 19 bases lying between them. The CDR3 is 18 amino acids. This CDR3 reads CASSYLIPSRAFTDTQYF. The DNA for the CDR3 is TGTGCCAGCAGTTACTTGATCCCTAGCAGAGCCTTCACAGATACGCAGTATTTT.

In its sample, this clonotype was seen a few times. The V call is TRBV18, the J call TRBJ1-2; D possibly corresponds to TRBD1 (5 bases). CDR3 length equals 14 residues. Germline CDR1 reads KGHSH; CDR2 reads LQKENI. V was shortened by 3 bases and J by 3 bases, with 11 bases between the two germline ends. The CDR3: CASSPKTAYYGYTF. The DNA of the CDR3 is TGTGCCAGCTCACCGAAGACAGCTTACTATGGCTACACCTTC. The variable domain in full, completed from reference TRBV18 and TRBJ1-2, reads NAGVMQNPRHLVRRRGQEARLRCSPMKGHSHVYWYRQLPEEGLKFMVYLQKENIIDESGMPKERFSAEFPKEGPSILRIQQVVRGDSAAYFCASSPKTAYYGYTFGSGTRLTVV.

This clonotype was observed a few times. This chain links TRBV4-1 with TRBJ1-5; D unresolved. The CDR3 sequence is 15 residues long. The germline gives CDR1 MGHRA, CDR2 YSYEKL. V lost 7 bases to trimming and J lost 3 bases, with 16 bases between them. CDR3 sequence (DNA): TGCGCCAGCAACTCCTACCCCGACAACAATCAGCCCCAGCATTTT. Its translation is CASNSYPDNNQPQHF.

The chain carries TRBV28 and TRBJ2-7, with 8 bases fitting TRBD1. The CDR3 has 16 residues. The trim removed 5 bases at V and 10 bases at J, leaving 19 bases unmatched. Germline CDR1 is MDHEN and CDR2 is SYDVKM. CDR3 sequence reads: CASSPNPGQAQEIQYF. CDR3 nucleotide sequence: TGTGCCAGCAGTCCCAATCCGGGACAGGCTCAAGAGATCCAGTACTTC. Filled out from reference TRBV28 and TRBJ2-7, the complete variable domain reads DVKVTQSSRYLVKRTGEKVFLECVQDMDHENMFWYRQDPGLGLRLIYFSYDVKMKEKGDIPEGYSVSREKKERFSLILESASTNQTSMYLCASSPNPGQAQEIQYFGPGTRLTVT.

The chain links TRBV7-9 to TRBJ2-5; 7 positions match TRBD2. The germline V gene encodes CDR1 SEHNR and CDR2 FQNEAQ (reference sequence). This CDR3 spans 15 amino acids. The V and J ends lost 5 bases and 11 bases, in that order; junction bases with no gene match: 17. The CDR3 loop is CASSPRVAGNNEQYF. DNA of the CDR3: TGTGCCAGCAGCCCCCGGGTAGCGGGCAACAATGAGCAGTACTTC.

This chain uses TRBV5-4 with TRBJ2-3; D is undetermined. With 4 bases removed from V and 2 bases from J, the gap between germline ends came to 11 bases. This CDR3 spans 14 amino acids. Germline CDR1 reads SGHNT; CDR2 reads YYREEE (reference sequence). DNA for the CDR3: TGTGCCAGCAGCAAGACACTGAACACAGATACGCAGTATTTT. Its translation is CASSKTLNTDTQYF.

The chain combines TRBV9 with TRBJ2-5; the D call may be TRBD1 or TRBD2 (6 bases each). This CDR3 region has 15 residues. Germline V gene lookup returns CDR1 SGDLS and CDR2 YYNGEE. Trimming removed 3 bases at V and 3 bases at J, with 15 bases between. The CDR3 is CASSAGQRGEETQYF. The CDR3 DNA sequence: TGTGCCAGCAGCGCGGGACAAAGGGGGGAAGAGACCCAGTACTTC.

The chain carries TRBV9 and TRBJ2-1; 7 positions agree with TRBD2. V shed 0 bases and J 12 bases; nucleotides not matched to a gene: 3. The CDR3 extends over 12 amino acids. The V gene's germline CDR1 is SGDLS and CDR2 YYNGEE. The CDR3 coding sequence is TGTGCCAGCAGCGTAGACCGGGGGGTGCAGTTCTTC. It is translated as CASSVDRGVQFF.

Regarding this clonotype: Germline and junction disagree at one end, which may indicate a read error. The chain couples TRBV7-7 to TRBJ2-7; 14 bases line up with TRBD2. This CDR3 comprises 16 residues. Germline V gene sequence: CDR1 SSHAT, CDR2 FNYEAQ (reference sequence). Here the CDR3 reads CASSTRLAGGDNEQYF. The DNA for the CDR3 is TGTGCTAGCAGCACGCGACTAGCGGGAGGGGACAATGAGCAGTACTTC.

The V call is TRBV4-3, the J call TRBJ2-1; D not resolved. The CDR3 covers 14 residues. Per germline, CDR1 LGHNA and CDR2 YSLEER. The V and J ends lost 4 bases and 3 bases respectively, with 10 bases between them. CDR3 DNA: TGCGCCAGCAGCCCTCTAGTTTTCTACAATGAGCAGTTCTTC. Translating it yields CASSPLVFYNEQFF.

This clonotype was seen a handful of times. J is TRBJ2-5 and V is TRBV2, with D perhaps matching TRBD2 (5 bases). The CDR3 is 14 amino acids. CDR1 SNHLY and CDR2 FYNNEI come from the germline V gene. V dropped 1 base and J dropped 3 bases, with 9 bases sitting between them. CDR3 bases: TGTGCCAGCAGTGAAGATGCGGGTAAAGAGACCCAGTACTTC. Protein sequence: CASSEDAGKETQYF.